These T cell receptor beta chains were read from a single sample in a study of blood T cell repertoires in COVID-19. TCRdb keeps only in-frame clones here, not all; method: immunoSEQ multiplex PCR. The table shows some 150,000 clones, with 70% to 90% occurring only once. Input material: PBMCs or T cells enriched from blood (not recorded which). The receptors shown here come from a woman in her 30s with acute COVID-19. Both conserved end residues are part of each CDR3. The order of the fields is J gene, V gene, clone size, D gene, CDR3 protein, CDR3 DNA. D genes are given only for firm matches. Expanded clones get a size class; other rows say once, few or many, or leave the size out.

J gene: TRBJ2-7
V gene: TRBV6-2/TRBV6-3
clone size: NA
D gene: NA
CDR3 protein: CASSSPGGIRTYEQYF
CDR3 DNA: TGTGCCAGCAGTTCCCCCGGCGGGATTAGGACCTACGAGCAGTACTTC

J gene: TRBJ2-2
V gene: TRBV5-1
clone size: once
D gene: NA
CDR3 protein: CASSQKTPGHANTGELFF
CDR3 DNA: TGCGCCAGCAGCCAAAAGACTCCAGGGCACGCGAACACCGGGGAGCTGTTTTTT

J gene: TRBJ2-3
V gene: TRBV4-1
clone size: NA
D gene: NA
CDR3 protein: CASSQVWGADTQYF
CDR3 DNA: TGCGCCAGCAGCCAGGTTTGGGGGGCAGATACGCAGTATTTT

J gene: TRBJ2-3
V gene: TRBV7-2
clone size: once
D gene: TRBD2
CDR3 protein: CASSLDATSGRTDTQYF
CDR3 DNA: TGTGCCAGCAGCTTAGATGCGACTAGCGGGAGGACAGATACGCAGTATTTT

J gene: TRBJ1-5
V gene: TRBV5-1
clone size: once
D gene: NA
CDR3 protein: CASSQQGGDQPQHF
CDR3 DNA: TGCGCCAGCAGCCAACAGGGAGGGGATCAGCCCCAGCATTTT

J gene: TRBJ2-3
V gene: TRBV4-3
clone size: NA
D gene: TRBD1
CDR3 protein: CASSRDRGRGDTQYF
CDR3 DNA: TGCGCCAGCAGCCGAGACAGGGGGCGCGGGGATACGCAGTATTTT

J gene: TRBJ2-7
V gene: TRBV2
clone size: NA
D gene: TRBD1
CDR3 protein: CARGRDRSSYEQYF
CDR3 DNA: TGTGCCAGGGGTAGGGACAGGAGCTCCTACGAGCAGTACTTC

J gene: TRBJ1-5
V gene: TRBV3-1/TRBV3-2
clone size: NA
D gene: NA
CDR3 protein: CASRDRRLSNQPQHF
CDR3 DNA: TGTGCCAGCAGGGACAGAAGATTGAGCAATCAGCCCCAGCATTTT

J gene: TRBJ1-5
V gene: TRBV5-8
clone size: once
D gene: TRBD1
CDR3 protein: CASSLLQGNQPQHF
CDR3 DNA: TGTGCCAGCAGCCTGTTACAGGGGAATCAGCCCCAGCATTTT

J gene: TRBJ2-7
V gene: TRBV5-5
clone size: NA
D gene: TRBD1
CDR3 protein: CASSLVAGGDKQYF
CDR3 DNA: TGTGCCAGCAGCTTGGTGGCAGGGGGCGATAAGCAGTACTTC

J gene: TRBJ2-3
V gene: TRBV5-5
clone size: NA
D gene: NA
CDR3 protein: CASSLPGFARTDTQYF
CDR3 DNA: TGTGCCAGCAGCTTGCCCGGTTTTGCCCGAACAGATACGCAGTATTTT

J gene: TRBJ1-5
V gene: TRBV3-1/TRBV3-2
clone size: NA
D gene: TRBD1
CDR3 protein: CASSQEFRLDREDQPQHF
CDR3 DNA: TGTGCCAGCAGCCAAGAATTCCGACTGGACAGGGAGGACCAGCCCCAGCATTTT

J gene: TRBJ1-2
V gene: TRBV7-9
clone size: NA
D gene: NA
CDR3 protein: CASSLTLRIYGYTF
CDR3 DNA: TGTGCCAGCAGCCTGACACTTCGCATCTATGGCTACACCTTC

J gene: TRBJ2-1
V gene: TRBV5-5
clone size: once
D gene: NA
CDR3 protein: CASKAGPTQVEQFF
CDR3 DNA: TGTGCCAGCAAGGCAGGTCCTACTCAGGTGGAGCAGTTCTTC

J gene: TRBJ2-3
V gene: TRBV3-1/TRBV3-2
clone size: NA
D gene: NA
CDR3 protein: CASSQFLGADTQYF
CDR3 DNA: TGTGCCAGCAGCCAATTCTTAGGGGCAGATACGCAGTATTTT